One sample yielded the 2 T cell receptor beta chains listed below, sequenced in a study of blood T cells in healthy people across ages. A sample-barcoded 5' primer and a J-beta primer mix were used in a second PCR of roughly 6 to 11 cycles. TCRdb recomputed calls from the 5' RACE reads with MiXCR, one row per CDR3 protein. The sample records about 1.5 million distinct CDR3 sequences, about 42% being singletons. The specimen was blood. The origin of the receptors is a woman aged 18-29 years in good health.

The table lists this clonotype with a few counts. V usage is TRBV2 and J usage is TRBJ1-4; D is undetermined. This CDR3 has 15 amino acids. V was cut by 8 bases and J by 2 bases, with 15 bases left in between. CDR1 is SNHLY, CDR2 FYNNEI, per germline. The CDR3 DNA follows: TGTGCCAGCGTACGAGGGTATAGGACTAATGAAAAACTGTTTTTT. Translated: CASVRGYRTNEKLFF.

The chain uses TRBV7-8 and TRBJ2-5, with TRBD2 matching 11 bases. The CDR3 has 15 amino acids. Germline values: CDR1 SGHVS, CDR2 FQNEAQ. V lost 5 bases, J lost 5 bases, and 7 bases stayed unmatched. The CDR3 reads CASSQRLAGMETQYF. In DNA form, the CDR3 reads TGTGCCAGCAGCCAGAGACTAGCGGGGATGGAGACCCAGTACTTC.